Below, 25 T cell receptor beta chains from the same sample are listed, as sequenced in a study of cytomegalovirus exposure and HLA in healthy donors. A multiplex PCR was run with 60 Vbeta primers and 13 Jbeta primers. TCRdb keeps only in-frame clones here, not all; method: immunoSEQ multiplex PCR. Here the sample spans 60,000 or so clones, around 75% being singletons. Sequenced input: PBMCs. The receptors come from a woman in her thirties or forties in good health and CMV-seropositive.

Here the CDR3 reads CASSPREPYEQYF. CDR3 in DNA: TGTGCCAGCAGCCCCCGGGAACCCTACGAGCAGTACTTC. V usage is TRBV7-9 and J usage is TRBJ2-7; tentative D call: TRBD2 (5 bases). The CDR3 is made up of 13 amino acids. Germline-derived CDR1 and CDR2 are SEHNR and FQNEAQ (reference sequence). The V and J ends lost 5 bases and 2 bases respectively, with 10 bases between them.

Of note for this clone: At one end, the junction sequence differs from germline, possibly due to a read error. Additional DNA sequences in this sample encode the identical CDR3. V usage is TRBV7-2 and J usage is TRBJ1-2; no clear D gene. Germline V gene lookup returns CDR1 SGHTA and CDR2 FQGNSA. The CDR3 extends over 14 amino acids. The chain's CDR3 is CASSGVKSLYGYTF. Written as DNA, the CDR3 is TGTGCCAGCAGCGGAGTTAAGTCTTTATATGGATACACCTTC.

V gene TRBV18 combines with J gene TRBJ2-3; D perhaps matches TRBD1 (5 bases). The CDR3 sequence is 15 residues long. CDR1 and CDR2 (germline): KGHSH, LQKENI. V dropped 3 bases and J dropped 1 base, with 11 bases sitting between them. This CDR3 reads CASSPARGRTDTQYF. The CDR3 DNA reads as TGTGCCAGCTCACCCGCAAGGGGTCGCACAGATACGCAGTATTTT.

The V call is TRBV7-9, the J call TRBJ1-1, with D possibly TRBD1 on 5 matching bases. The V gene lost 3 bases and the J gene lost 8 bases, with 10 bases spanning the gap. The CDR3 contains 12 residues. Germline V CDR1 and CDR2: SEHNR, FQNEAQ (reference sequence). The CDR3 DNA reads TGTGCCAGCAGCTTCACAGGTTCCGAAGCTTTCTTT. Its protein is CASSFTGSEAFF.

This clone occurred once. This sequence joins TRBV10-3 and TRBJ2-1; 10 bases line up with TRBD2. Germline CDR1 ENHRY, CDR2 SYGVKD. The CDR3 has 18 amino acids. J was trimmed by 5 bases and V by 3 bases; bases with no gene match: 13. CDR3 residues: CAISDLSGVAGGHNEQFF. In DNA, the CDR3 is TGTGCCATCAGTGACCTGAGTGGCGTAGCGGGGGGACACAATGAGCAGTTCTTC.

This chain connects TRBV4-2 to TRBJ2-1, with a weak D call TRBD2 (5 bases). The length of the CDR3 is 16 residues. Trimming shortened V by 0 bases and J by 10 bases, and 19 bases separated the two germline ends. CDR1 is LGHNA, CDR2 YNFKEQ, per germline. Here the CDR3 reads CASSQELGRPRVEQFF. The DNA for the CDR3 is TGTGCCAGCAGCCAAGAGTTGGGCAGGCCGCGGGTGGAGCAGTTCTTC.

The chain is built from TRBV5-8 and TRBJ2-1; TRBD1 agrees at 9 bases. Germline V gene data show CDR1 as SGHTS and CDR2 as YDEGEE. Trimming took 3 bases from V and 1 from J; bases not matched to a gene: 5. This CDR3 contains 16 residues. CDR3 residues: CASSSDGQGSYNEQFF. The CDR3 nucleotides read TGTGCCAGCAGCTCAGATGGACAGGGGTCCTACAATGAGCAGTTCTTC.

The chain uses TRBV27 and TRBJ1-2; D is undetermined. This CDR3 has 15 residues. V lost 4 bases to trimming and J lost 4 bases, with 16 bases between them. Germline V gene sequence: CDR1 MNHEY, CDR2 SMNVEV (reference sequence). This chain's CDR3 is CASSSEFRDFYGYTF. CDR3 coding DNA: TGTGCCAGCAGTTCCGAATTTCGGGATTTCTATGGCTACACCTTC.

V gene TRBV5-1 combines with J gene TRBJ2-7; no clear D. There are 14 residues in the CDR3. The V and J ends lost 0 bases and 2 bases respectively, with 9 bases between them. CDR1 is SGHRS, CDR2 YFSETQ, per germline. CDR3 residues: CASSLDLPTYEQYF. Written as DNA, the CDR3 is TGCGCCAGCAGCTTGGACCTACCTACCTACGAGCAGTACTTC.

The J gene is TRBJ2-7, the V gene TRBV5-1; D call uncertain. Per the germline V gene, CDR1 is SGHRS and CDR2 is YFSETQ. There are 14 residues in the CDR3. Trimming removed 2 bases from V and 2 bases from J, with 11 bases in between. The CDR3 sequence: CASSFLPSTYEQYF. The DNA for the CDR3 is TGCGCCAGCAGCTTCCTCCCGAGCACCTACGAGCAGTACTTC.

The gene calls are TRBV6-1 and TRBJ2-4; tentatively, D is TRBD2 (6 bases). The CDR3 has 16 residues. V was shortened by 2 bases and J by 0 bases, with 11 bases between the two germline ends. Germline-derived CDR1 and CDR2 are MNHNS and SASEGT. The CDR3 coding sequence is TGTGCCAGCAGTGAATATGTGGAGGGAGCCAAAAACATTCAGTACTTC. This codes for CASSEYVEGAKNIQYF.

This chain links TRBV7-8 with TRBJ2-3; 12 nucleotides line up with TRBD1. V gave up 1 base and J gave up 4 bases; unmatched junction bases: 9. Germline loops: CDR1 SGHVS, CDR2 FQNEAQ. This CDR3 is built from 18 residues. In DNA, the CDR3 is TGTGCCAGCAGCTTAGGACTCTTAAGGGACAGGGGGCCAGATACGCAGTATTTT. As protein: CASSLGLLRDRGPDTQYF.

The chain employs TRBV5-4 and TRBJ2-1; perhaps TRBD2 as D (6 bases). Trimming stripped 0 bases from V and 9 bases from J, with 13 bases between. Germline V gene sequence: CDR1 SGHNT, CDR2 YYREEE (reference sequence). This CDR3 region has 14 residues. CDR3 amino acids: CASSLDSSASEQFF. CDR3 sequence (DNA): TGTGCCAGCAGCTTGGATTCTAGCGCCAGTGAGCAGTTCTTC. Combining the CDR3 with reference TRBV5-4 and TRBJ2-1 gives the whole variable domain ETGVTQSPTHLIKTRGQQVTLRCSSQSGHNTVSWYQQALGQGPQFIFQYYREEENGRGNFPPRFSGLQFPNYSSELNVNALELDDSALYLCASSLDSSASEQFFGPGTRLTVL.

This sequence joins TRBV12-5 and TRBJ1-1; TRBD1 matches 7 bases. V lost 6 bases, J lost 5 bases, and 15 bases stayed unmatched. CDR1 is LGHNT, CDR2 FRNRAP, per germline. The CDR3 runs 16 residues. Here the CDR3 DNA reads TGTGCTAGTGGGACCGGAGGAGGGGGCTTTGGGACTGAAGCTTTCTTT. This sequence encodes CASGTGGGGFGTEAFF.

V usage is TRBV30 and J usage is TRBJ1-1; 8 bases fit TRBD1. Germline CDR1 GTSNPN, CDR2 SVGIG (reference sequence). The CDR3 contains 13 residues. V gave up 4 bases and J gave up 3 bases; unmatched junction bases: 4. The CDR3 spells CAWMLDRDTEAFF. The DNA of the CDR3 is TGTGCCTGGATGTTGGACAGGGACACTGAAGCTTTCTTT. The complete variable domain, with remaining parts taken from reference TRBV30 and TRBJ1-1, reads SQTIHQWPATLVQPVGSPLSLECTVEGTSNPNLYWYRQAAGRGLQLLFYSVGIGQISSEVPQNLSASRPQDRQFILSSKKLLLSDSGFYLCAWMLDRDTEAFFGQGTRLTVV.

The V gene is TRBV9, the J gene TRBJ2-7, with 12 bases matching TRBD2. J gave up 6 bases and V 4 bases, and 8 bases lay outside the gene matches. CDR1 SGDLS and CDR2 YYNGEE come from the germline V gene. CDR3 size: 15 residues. Written as DNA, the CDR3 is TGTGCCAGCAGCTTCCAGACTAGCGGGGGCTCCGAGCAGTACTTC. It yields the protein CASSFQTSGGSEQYF. Full variable domain (outside the CDR3, taken from reference TRBV9 and TRBJ2-7): DSGVTQTPKHLITATGQRVTLRCSPRSGDLSVYWYQQSLDQGLQFLIQYYNGEERAKGNILERFSAQQFPDLHSELNLSSLELGDSALYFCASSFQTSGGSEQYFGPGTRLTVT.

This clone appeared once. The junction does not match germline at one end; this may be a read error. The chain couples TRBV15 to TRBJ1-6; 7 nucleotides match TRBD1. The CDR3 covers 17 residues. Per germline, CDR1 LNHNV and CDR2 YYDKDF (reference sequence). The CDR3 reads CATSGEKGATYNSPLHF. CDR3 DNA: TGTGCCACCAGCGGAGAAAAGGGGGCCACCTATAATTCACCCCTCCACTTT.

The genes are TRBV2 and TRBJ2-6; perhaps TRBD1 as D (6 bases). The CDR3 has 17 residues. Trimming removed 7 bases at V and 1 base at J, with 17 bases between. Germline V gives CDR1 SNHLY, CDR2 FYNNEI. CDR3 sequence: CASILSKGGSGANVLTF. The CDR3 DNA follows: TGTGCCAGCATTCTCTCAAAAGGGGGTTCTGGGGCCAACGTCCTGACTTTC.

The chain couples TRBV6-6 to TRBJ1-1; D is unresolved. The CDR3 contains 12 residues. Between the trimmed V and J ends, which lost 6 bases and 3 bases, there was a span of 8 bases. CDR1 and CDR2 (germline): MNHNY, SVGAGI (reference sequence). This CDR3 is CASRATYTEAFF. CDR3 coding DNA: TGTGCCAGCAGGGCAACGTACACTGAAGCTTTCTTT.

V gene TRBV2 combines with J gene TRBJ1-2, with TRBD1 matching over 7 bases. The germline V gene encodes CDR1 SNHLY and CDR2 FYNNEI. V shed 6 bases, J shed 8 bases, and the junction held 6 bases outside the gene matches. The CDR3 is 12 amino acids. The CDR3 sequence is CASREQGKGYTF. CDR3 nucleotide sequence: TGTGCCAGCAGGGAACAGGGGAAAGGCTACACCTTC. The whole variable domain, remainder taken from reference TRBV2 and TRBJ1-2, is EPEVTQTPSHQVTQMGQEVILRCVPISNHLYFYWYRQILGQKVEFLVSFYNNEISEKSEIFDDQFSVERPDGSNFTLKIRSTKLEDSAMYFCASREQGKGYTFGSGTRLTVV.

This chain uses TRBV18 with TRBJ2-7, with D possibly being TRBD1 (6 bases). Germline CDR1 KGHSH, CDR2 LQKENI. There are 15 residues in the CDR3. V was trimmed by 0 bases and J by 2 bases, leaving 11 bases between them. CDR3 sequence: CASSPPDRSTYEQYF. CDR3 DNA sequence: TGTGCCAGCTCACCACCAGACAGGAGTACCTACGAGCAGTACTTC.

This clone has just one count. This rearrangement joins TRBV30 to TRBJ1-4, with a weak D call TRBD1 (5 bases). Trimming stripped 3 bases from V and 3 bases from J, with 8 bases between. This CDR3 has 13 residues. Germline CDR1 reads GTSNPN; CDR2 reads SVGIG (reference sequence). CDR3 bases: TGTGCCTGGAGGACAGAGCCTAATGAAAAACTGTTTTTT. This gives the protein CAWRTEPNEKLFF. The variable domain in full, completed from reference TRBV30 and TRBJ1-4, reads SQTIHQWPATLVQPVGSPLSLECTVEGTSNPNLYWYRQAAGRGLQLLFYSVGIGQISSEVPQNLSASRPQDRQFILSSKKLLLSDSGFYLCAWRTEPNEKLFFGSGTQLSVL.

This clone was seen only a few times. The J gene is TRBJ2-1, the V gene TRBV18; D possibly corresponds to TRBD2 (5 bases). This CDR3 spans 13 amino acids. Trimming left V 2 bases short and J 8 bases short, with 10 bases between. CDR1 and CDR2 (germline): KGHSH, LQKENI. The CDR3 sequence: CASSPASRDEQFF. DNA for the CDR3: TGTGCCAGCTCACCAGCTAGCCGGGATGAGCAGTTCTTC.

This clone was counted a few times. The rearrangement links TRBV5-1 to TRBJ1-1; 7 bases line up with TRBD1. This CDR3 spans 14 amino acids. Trimming removed 3 bases from V and 1 base from J; junction bases left unmatched: 3. Germline assignment: CDR1 SGHRS and CDR2 YFSETQ. CDR3 residues: CASSYGQANTEAFF. CDR3 DNA: TGCGCCAGCAGCTATGGACAGGCGAACACTGAAGCTTTCTTT.

The chain couples TRBV19 to TRBJ1-4, with D maybe TRBD1 (5 bases). Trimming removed 8 bases from V and 6 bases from J, with 19 bases in between. Per the germline V gene, CDR1 is LNHDA and CDR2 is SQIVND (reference sequence). CDR3 length: 15 amino acids. The CDR3 DNA is TGTGCCAGTCAATTCCGGGACTTAGGGTATGAAAAACTGTTTTTT. Translating gives CASQFRDLGYEKLFF.